This T cell receptor beta chain was obtained from a study of Ad26.COV2.S vaccination and SARS-CoV-2 variants. Study-level findings and limits: Among vaccine recipients, spike-specific TCR breadth exceeded that of placebo recipients. There was a possibility that the TCR breadth and depth analyses underestimated total T cell responses. Substantial breadth in spike-specific CD8+ and CD4+ T cell responses was reportedly seen after vaccination. Recipients of vaccine and of placebo showed similar breadth of their non-spike TCR repertoires.

As concerns this clone: Antigen specificity is unknown.

Libraries were prepared by immunoSEQ multiplex PCR; TCRdb keeps only in-frame clonotypes and omits some of them. The sample includes around 350,000 clones, about 92% of them seen just once. There are 13 residues in the CDR3. CDR1 is SQVTM and CDR2 is ANQGSEA in the germline V gene. Trimming removed 6 bases from V and 0 bases from J, with 12 bases in between. Sequences were derived from peripheral blood, sampled after recovery from COVID-19. V is TRBV29-1 and J is TRBJ2-7; TRBD1 might be the D (6 bases). This clonotype was obtained from a human donor who had recovered from COVID-19. This CDR3 reads CSVLRDTSYEQYF. The CDR3, as DNA: TGCAGCGTGCTCCGGGACACCTCCTACGAGCAGTACTTC.